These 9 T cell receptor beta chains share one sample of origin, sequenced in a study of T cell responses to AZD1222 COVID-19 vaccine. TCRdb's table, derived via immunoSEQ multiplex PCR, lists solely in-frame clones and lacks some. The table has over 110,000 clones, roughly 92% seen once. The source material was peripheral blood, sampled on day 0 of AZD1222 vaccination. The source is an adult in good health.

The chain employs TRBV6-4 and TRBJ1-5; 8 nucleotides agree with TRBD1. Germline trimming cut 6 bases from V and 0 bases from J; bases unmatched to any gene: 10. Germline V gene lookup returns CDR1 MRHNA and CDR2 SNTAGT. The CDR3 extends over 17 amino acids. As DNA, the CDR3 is TGTGCCAGCAGGGGGGACAGGTGGGGGTATAGCAATCAGCCCCAGCATTTT. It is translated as CASRGDRWGYSNQPQHF.

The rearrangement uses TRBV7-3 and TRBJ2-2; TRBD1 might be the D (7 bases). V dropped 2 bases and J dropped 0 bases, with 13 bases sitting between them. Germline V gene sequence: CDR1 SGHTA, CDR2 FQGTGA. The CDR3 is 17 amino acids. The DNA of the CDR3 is TGTGCCAGCAGCTTAGATGCGGGGACAGCGAACACCGGGGAGCTGTTTTTT. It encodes CASSLDAGTANTGELFF.

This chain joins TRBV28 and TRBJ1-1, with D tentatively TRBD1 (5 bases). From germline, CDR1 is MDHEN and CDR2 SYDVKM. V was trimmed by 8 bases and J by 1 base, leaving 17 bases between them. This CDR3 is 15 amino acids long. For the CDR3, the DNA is TGTGCCAGCTCTGGTCCGGGGCAAGCGAACACTGAAGCTTTCTTT. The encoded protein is CASSGPGQANTEAFF.

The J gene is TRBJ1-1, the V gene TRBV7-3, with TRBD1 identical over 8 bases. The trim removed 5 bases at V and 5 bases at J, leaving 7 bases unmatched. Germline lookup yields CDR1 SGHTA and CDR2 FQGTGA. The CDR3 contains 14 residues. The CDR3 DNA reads TGTGCCAGCAGCCCGACAGGGGAAACTACTGAAGCTTTCTTT. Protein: CASSPTGETTEAFF.

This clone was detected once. CDR3 residues: CASSSPTTGGPDTQYF. As DNA, the CDR3 is TGTGCCAGCAGTTCGCCTACTACAGGGGGCCCAGATACGCAGTATTTT. The chain uses TRBV27 and TRBJ2-3; 9 nucleotides agree with TRBD1. J was trimmed by 4 bases and V by 4 bases; bases with no gene match: 9. This CDR3 spans 16 amino acids. Germline V gene lookup returns CDR1 MNHEY and CDR2 SMNVEV (reference sequence).

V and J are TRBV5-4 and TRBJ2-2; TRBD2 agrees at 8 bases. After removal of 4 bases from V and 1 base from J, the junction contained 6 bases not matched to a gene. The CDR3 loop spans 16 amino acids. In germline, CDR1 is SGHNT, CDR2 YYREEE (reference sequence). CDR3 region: CASSPPGLGNTGELFF. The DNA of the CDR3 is TGTGCCAGCAGCCCTCCGGGACTAGGGAACACCGGGGAGCTGTTTTTT. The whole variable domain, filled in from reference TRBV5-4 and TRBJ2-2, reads ETGVTQSPTHLIKTRGQQVTLRCSSQSGHNTVSWYQQALGQGPQFIFQYYREEENGRGNFPPRFSGLQFPNYSSELNVNALELDDSALYLCASSPPGLGNTGELFFGEGSRLTVL.

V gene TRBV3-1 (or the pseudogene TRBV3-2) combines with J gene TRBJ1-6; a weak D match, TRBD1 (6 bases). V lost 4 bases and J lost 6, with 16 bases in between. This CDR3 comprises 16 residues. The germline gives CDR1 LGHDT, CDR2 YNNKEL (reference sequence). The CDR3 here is CASSRGDGGPNSPLHF. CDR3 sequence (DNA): TGTGCCAGCAGCCGGGGGGACGGGGGGCCTAATTCACCCCTCCACTTT.

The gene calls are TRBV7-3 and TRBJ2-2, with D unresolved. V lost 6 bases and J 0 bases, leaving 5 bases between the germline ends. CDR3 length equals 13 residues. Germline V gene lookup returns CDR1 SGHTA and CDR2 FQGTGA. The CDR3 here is CASSAANTGELFF. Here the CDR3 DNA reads TGTGCCAGCAGTGCCGCGAACACCGGGGAGCTGTTTTTT.

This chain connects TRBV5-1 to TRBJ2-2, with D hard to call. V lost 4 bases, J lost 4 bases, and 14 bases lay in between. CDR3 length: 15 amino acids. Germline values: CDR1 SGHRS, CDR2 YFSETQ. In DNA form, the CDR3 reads TGCGCCAGCAGCGCAGGAAGGCAGATCACCGGGGAGCTGTTTTTT. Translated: CASSAGRQITGELFF.